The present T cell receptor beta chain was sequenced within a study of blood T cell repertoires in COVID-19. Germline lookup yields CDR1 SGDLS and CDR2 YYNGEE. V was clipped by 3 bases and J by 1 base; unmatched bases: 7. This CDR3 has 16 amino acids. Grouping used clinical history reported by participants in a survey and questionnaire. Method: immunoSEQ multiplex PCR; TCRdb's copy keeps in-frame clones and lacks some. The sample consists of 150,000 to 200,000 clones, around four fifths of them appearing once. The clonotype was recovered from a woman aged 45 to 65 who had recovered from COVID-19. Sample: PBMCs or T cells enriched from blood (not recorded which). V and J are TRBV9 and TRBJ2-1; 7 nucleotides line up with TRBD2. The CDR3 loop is CASSGSGWVSYNEQFF. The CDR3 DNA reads TGTGCCAGCAGCGGTAGCGGGTGGGTTTCCTACAATGAGCAGTTCTTC.